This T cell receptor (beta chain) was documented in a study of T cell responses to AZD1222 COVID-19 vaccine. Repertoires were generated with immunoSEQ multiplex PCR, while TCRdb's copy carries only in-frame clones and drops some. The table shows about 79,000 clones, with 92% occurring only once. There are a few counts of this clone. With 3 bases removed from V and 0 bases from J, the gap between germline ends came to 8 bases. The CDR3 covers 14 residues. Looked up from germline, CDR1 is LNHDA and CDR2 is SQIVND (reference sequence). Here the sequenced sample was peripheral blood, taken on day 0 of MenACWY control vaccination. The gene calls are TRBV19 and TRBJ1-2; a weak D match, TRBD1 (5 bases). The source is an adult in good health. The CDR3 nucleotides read TGTGCCAGTAGTATGCGACAGACTAACTATGGCTACACCTTC. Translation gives CASSMRQTNYGYTF.